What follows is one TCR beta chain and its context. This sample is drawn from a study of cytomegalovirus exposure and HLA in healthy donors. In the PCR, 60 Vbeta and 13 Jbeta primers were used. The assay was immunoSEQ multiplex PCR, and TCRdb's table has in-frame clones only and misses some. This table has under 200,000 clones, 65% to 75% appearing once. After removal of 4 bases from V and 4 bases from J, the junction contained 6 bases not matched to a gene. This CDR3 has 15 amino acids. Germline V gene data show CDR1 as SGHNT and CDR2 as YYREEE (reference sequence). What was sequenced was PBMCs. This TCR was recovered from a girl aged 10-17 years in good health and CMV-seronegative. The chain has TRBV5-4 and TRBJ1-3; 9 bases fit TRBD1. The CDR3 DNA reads TGTGCCAGCAGCCCAGGACAGGGGTTCGGAAACACCATATATTTT. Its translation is CASSPGQGFGNTIYF.